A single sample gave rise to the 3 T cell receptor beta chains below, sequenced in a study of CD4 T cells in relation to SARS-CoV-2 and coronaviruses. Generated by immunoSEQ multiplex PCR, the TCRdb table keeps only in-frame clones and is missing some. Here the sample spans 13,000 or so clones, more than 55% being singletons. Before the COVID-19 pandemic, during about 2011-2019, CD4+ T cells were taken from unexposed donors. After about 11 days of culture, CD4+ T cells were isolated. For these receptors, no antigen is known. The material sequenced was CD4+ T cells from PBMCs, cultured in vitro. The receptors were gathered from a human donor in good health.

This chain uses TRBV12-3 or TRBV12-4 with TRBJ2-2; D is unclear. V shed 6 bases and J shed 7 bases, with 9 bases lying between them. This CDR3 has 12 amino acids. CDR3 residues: CASRSGFGELFF. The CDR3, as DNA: TGTGCCAGCAGGTCGGGTTTCGGGGAGCTGTTTTTT.

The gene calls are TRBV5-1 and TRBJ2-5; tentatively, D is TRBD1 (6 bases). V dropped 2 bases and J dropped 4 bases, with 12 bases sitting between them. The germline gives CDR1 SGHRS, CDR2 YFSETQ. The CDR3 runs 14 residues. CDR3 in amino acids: CASSLPVGAETQYF. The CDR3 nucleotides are TGCGCCAGCAGCTTACCAGTGGGGGCAGAGACCCAGTACTTC.

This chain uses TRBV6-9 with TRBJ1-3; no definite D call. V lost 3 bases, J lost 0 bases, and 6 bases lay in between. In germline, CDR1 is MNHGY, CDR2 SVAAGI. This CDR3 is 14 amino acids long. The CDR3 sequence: CASSYPVSGNTIYF. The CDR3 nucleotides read TGTGCCAGCAGTTACCCAGTCTCTGGAAACACCATATATTTT.